Listed here are 5 T cell receptor beta chains from one sample, sequenced in a study of blood T cell repertoires in COVID-19 (TCRdb year 2020). Library preparation used the immunoSEQ multiplex PCR assay. TCRdb stores this immuneACCESS table with in-frame sequences only. Part of the clones is absent; in the studies checked, under half of the shortfall reflects unresolved V genes, and no reason is known for the rest. In all, the sample holds some 200,000 clones, and approximately 80% of those were seen once. The ten largest clones take up 12% of the sample. Sequencing was done on a sample of PBMCs or T cells enriched from blood (not recorded which). All receptors derive from a middle-aged man who had recovered from COVID-19.

This clone has a single count. The chain carries TRBV18 and TRBJ1-1, with 7 bases matching TRBD1. The CDR3 totals 16 residues. The ends lost 3 bases at V and 2 bases at J; junction bases unmatched: 9. Per the germline V gene, CDR1 is KGHSH and CDR2 is LQKENI. The CDR3 nucleotides read TGTGCCAGCTCACCCCGGACAGGCCTTATAAACACTGAAGCTTTCTTT. Amino acid sequence: CASSPRTGLINTEAFF.

This sequence joins TRBV7-3 and TRBJ2-1; 9 nucleotides line up with TRBD1. The CDR3 is 17 residues long. CDR1 and CDR2 (germline): SGHTA, FQGTGA. V lost 1 base to trimming and J lost 4 bases; unmatched junction nucleotides: 8. This CDR3 is CASSLMGQGAFYNEQFF. CDR3 nucleotide sequence: TGTGCCAGCAGCTTAATGGGACAGGGCGCCTTTTACAATGAGCAGTTCTTC.

The chain carries TRBV6-5 and TRBJ1-2; TRBD1 aligns across 9 bases. CDR1 and CDR2 from the germline V gene are MNHEY and SVGAGI. This CDR3 has 14 residues. J gave up 5 bases and V 5 bases, and 6 bases lay outside the gene matches. The DNA for the CDR3 is TGTGCCAGCAGTCCCGGGACAGGGAATTATGGCTACACCTTC. Residues: CASSPGTGNYGYTF.

V and J are TRBV11-2 and TRBJ2-5, with 11 positions matching TRBD2. Germline loops: CDR1 SGHAT, CDR2 FQNNGV. This CDR3 region has 17 residues. Losses at the gene ends were 1 base for V and 0 bases for J; bases not matched to a gene: 4. The CDR3 nucleotides read TGTGCCAGCAGCTTAGGGACTAGCGGGTTGTACCAAGAGACCCAGTACTTC. This gives the protein CASSLGTSGLYQETQYF.

This chain uses TRBV28 with TRBJ2-5, with a possible D match to TRBD2 (6 bases). The CDR3 contains 13 residues. The V and J ends lost 5 bases and 4 bases respectively, with 11 bases between them. The germline V gene has CDR1 MDHEN and CDR2 SYDVKM. In nucleotides, the CDR3 is TGTGCCAGCAGTCGGACTATTGGAGAGACCCAGTACTTC. Residues: CASSRTIGETQYF.